Listed below are T cell receptor beta chains from one sample, sequenced in a study of blood T cell repertoires in COVID-19. Repertoires were generated with immunoSEQ multiplex PCR, while TCRdb's copy carries only in-frame clones and drops some. The sample includes some 260,000 clones, approximately 86% of them seen just once. Input material: peripheral blood. Receptor source: a woman in her thirties with acute or convalescent COVID-19. CDR3s include the opening cysteine and the closing phenylalanine or tryptophan. D genes are given only for firm matches. The size of a clone is reported for some rows only, either as once, few or many, or as a class for expanded clones.

V gene: TRBV3-1/TRBV3-2; J gene: TRBJ1-3; clone size: once; D gene: -; CDR3 protein: CASSQEPRSSGNTIYF; CDR3 DNA: TGTGCCAGCAGCCAAGAGCCTCGGAGTTCTGGAAACACCATATATTTT
V gene: TRBV19; J gene: TRBJ2-1; clone size: -; D gene: TRBD1; CDR3 protein: CASSAGTGRLSSYNEQFF; CDR3 DNA: TGTGCCAGTAGTGCCGGGACAGGGAGACTGAGCTCCTACAATGAGCAGTTCTTC
V gene: TRBV14; J gene: TRBJ1-4; clone size: -; D gene: -; CDR3 protein: CASSQDLKSVAGNEKLFF; CDR3 DNA: TGTGCCAGCAGCCAAGATCTAAAGTCAGTGGCGGGGAATGAAAAACTGTTTTTT
V gene: TRBV5-1; J gene: TRBJ2-7; clone size: -; D gene: TRBD2; CDR3 protein: CASSQTSGRAYEQYF; CDR3 DNA: TGCGCCAGCAGCCAGACTAGCGGGAGGGCCTACGAGCAGTACTTC
V gene: TRBV5-1; J gene: TRBJ1-2; clone size: -; D gene: -; CDR3 protein: CASSSLNREKVNYGYTF; CDR3 DNA: TGCGCCAGCAGCTCACTAAACAGGGAAAAAGTTAACTATGGCTACACCTTC
V gene: TRBV29-1; J gene: TRBJ2-3; clone size: -; D gene: TRBD2; CDR3 protein: CSVSTGTSLTDTQYF; CDR3 DNA: TGCAGCGTGTCTACCGGGACTAGCCTAACAGATACGCAGTATTTT
V gene: TRBV6-5; J gene: TRBJ1-1; clone size: -; D gene: -; CDR3 protein: CASSYYGAGEAFF; CDR3 DNA: TGTGCCAGCAGTTACTATGGGGCAGGTGAAGCTTTCTTT
V gene: TRBV10-2; J gene: TRBJ2-5; clone size: -; D gene: -; CDR3 protein: CATGLTAPQETQYF; CDR3 DNA: TGCGCCACTGGACTTACGGCTCCACAAGAGACCCAGTACTTC
V gene: TRBV4-3; J gene: TRBJ1-2; clone size: -; D gene: TRBD1; CDR3 protein: CASSQVSGQNYGYTF; CDR3 DNA: TGCGCCAGCAGCCAAGTGTCGGGACAGAACTATGGCTACACCTTC
V gene: TRBV19; J gene: TRBJ1-5; clone size: -; D gene: -; CDR3 protein: CASSMAGTPWPGNQPQHF; CDR3 DNA: TGTGCCAGTAGCATGGCGGGAACCCCTTGGCCAGGCAATCAGCCCCAGCATTTT
V gene: TRBV19; J gene: TRBJ1-5; clone size: -; D gene: -; CDR3 protein: CASSIRGRNQPQHF; CDR3 DNA: TGTGCCAGTAGTATCCGAGGGCGCAATCAGCCCCAGCATTTT
V gene: TRBV2; J gene: TRBJ1-2; clone size: -; D gene: TRBD1; CDR3 protein: CASSEDRGVGGYTF; CDR3 DNA: TGTGCCAGCAGTGAGGACAGGGGAGTAGGAGGCTACACCTTC
V gene: TRBV19; J gene: TRBJ2-7; clone size: -; D gene: TRBD2; CDR3 protein: CASSIVSGRAWEQYF; CDR3 DNA: TGTGCCAGTAGTATAGTAAGCGGGAGGGCCTGGGAGCAGTACTTC
V gene: TRBV4-3; J gene: TRBJ2-1; clone size: -; D gene: -; CDR3 protein: CASSQDFTGEQFF; CDR3 DNA: TGCGCCAGCAGCCAAGATTTTACAGGCGAGCAGTTCTTC
V gene: TRBV5-4; J gene: TRBJ1-6; clone size: -; D gene: TRBD1; CDR3 protein: CASSLDRGSAPLHF; CDR3 DNA: TGTGCCAGCAGCTTGGACAGGGGGTCTGCGCCCCTCCACTTT
V gene: TRBV15; J gene: TRBJ2-7; clone size: once; D gene: -; CDR3 protein: CATSRDTGNYEQYF; CDR3 DNA: TGTGCCACCAGCAGAGATACGGGTAACTACGAGCAGTACTTC
V gene: TRBV30; J gene: TRBJ2-7; clone size: -; D gene: TRBD1; CDR3 protein: CAWSHRDRGPYEQYF; CDR3 DNA: TGTGCCTGGAGTCACCGGGACAGGGGCCCCTACGAGCAGTACTTC
V gene: TRBV9; J gene: TRBJ2-3; clone size: -; D gene: TRBD1; CDR3 protein: CASSVRQGPPRDTQYF; CDR3 DNA: TGTGCCAGCAGCGTTAGACAGGGGCCGCCTAGGGATACGCAGTATTTT
V gene: TRBV6-2/TRBV6-3; J gene: TRBJ2-7; clone size: -; D gene: TRBD2; CDR3 protein: CASSYSPSGSGYEQYF; CDR3 DNA: TGTGCCAGCAGTTACTCTCCTAGCGGGAGTGGGTACGAGCAGTACTTC
V gene: TRBV9; J gene: TRBJ1-4; clone size: -; D gene: -; CDR3 protein: CASSVGRGLINEKLFF; CDR3 DNA: TGTGCCAGCAGCGTAGGAAGGGGACTGATTAATGAAAAACTGTTTTTT